This T cell receptor beta chain emerged from a study of OX40 agonist ivuxolimab in advanced cancers. Regarding the study as a whole: Clonal expansion by week 6 occurred in CD4+ and CD8+ blood T cells (at 0.1 to 3.0 mg/kg). Average numbers of expanded clones were greater in CD8+ T cells than in CD4+. Clonal expansion among partial responders at 0.1-3.0 mg/kg ranked near the lowest.

This CDR3 is 16 amino acids long. V lost 0 bases and J 0 bases, leaving 13 bases between the germline ends. CDR1 SGHNT and CDR2 YYREEE come from the germline V gene (reference sequence). Generated by immunoSEQ multiplex PCR, the TCRdb table keeps only in-frame clones and is missing some. This sample has some 110,000 clones; 80% to 95% occur once, and the top ten carry 0.7% to 0.9%. This clone has only one observation. Its antigen remains unidentified. The chain couples TRBV5-4 to TRBJ2-7, with a possible D match to TRBD2 (6 bases). This receptor was identified in an adult with an advanced solid tumor such as melanoma, head and neck, liver or kidney cancer. The material sequenced was CD4+ or CD8+ T cells sorted from blood, taken in a trial of the OX40 agonist ivuxolimab. The CDR3 region is CASSLGDGGNSYEQYF. CDR3 DNA: TGTGCCAGCAGCTTGGGAGATGGCGGGAACTCCTACGAGCAGTACTTC.